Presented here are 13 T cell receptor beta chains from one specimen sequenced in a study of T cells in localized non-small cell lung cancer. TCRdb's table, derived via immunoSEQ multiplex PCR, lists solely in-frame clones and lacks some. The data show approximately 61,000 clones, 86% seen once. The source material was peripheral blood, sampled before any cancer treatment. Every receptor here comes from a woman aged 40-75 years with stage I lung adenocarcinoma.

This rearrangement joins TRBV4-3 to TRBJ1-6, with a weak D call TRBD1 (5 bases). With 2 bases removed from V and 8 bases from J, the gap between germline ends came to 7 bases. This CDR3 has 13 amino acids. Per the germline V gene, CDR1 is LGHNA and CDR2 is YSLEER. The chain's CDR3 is CASSQKGDSPLHF. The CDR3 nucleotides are TGCGCCAGCAGCCAAAAAGGGGATTCACCCCTCCACTTT.

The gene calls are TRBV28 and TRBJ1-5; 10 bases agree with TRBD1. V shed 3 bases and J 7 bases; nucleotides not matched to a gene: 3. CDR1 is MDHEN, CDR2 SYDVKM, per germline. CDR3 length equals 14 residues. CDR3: CASSLGTGEQPQHF. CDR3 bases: TGTGCCAGCAGTTTGGGGACAGGGGAACAGCCCCAGCATTTT.

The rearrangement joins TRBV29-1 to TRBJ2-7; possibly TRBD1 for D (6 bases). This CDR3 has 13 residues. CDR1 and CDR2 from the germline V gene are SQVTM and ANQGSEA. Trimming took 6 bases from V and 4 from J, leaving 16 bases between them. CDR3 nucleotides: TGCAGCGTGAGAATAGGGGGTTGGTACGAGCAGTACTTC. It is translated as CSVRIGGWYEQYF.

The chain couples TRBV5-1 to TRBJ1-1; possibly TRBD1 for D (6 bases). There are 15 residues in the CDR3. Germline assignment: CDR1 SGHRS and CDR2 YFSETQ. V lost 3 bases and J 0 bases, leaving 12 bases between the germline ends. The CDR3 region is CASSSDRSLNTEAFF. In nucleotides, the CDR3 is TGCGCCAGCAGCTCGGACAGATCATTGAACACTGAAGCTTTCTTT.

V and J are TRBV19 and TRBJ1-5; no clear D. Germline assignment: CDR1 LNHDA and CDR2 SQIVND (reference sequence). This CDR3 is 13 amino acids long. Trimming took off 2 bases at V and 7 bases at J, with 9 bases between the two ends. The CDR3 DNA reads TGTGCCAGTAGTATAATTGGAGGCCAGCCCCAGCATTTT. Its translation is CASSIIGGQPQHF. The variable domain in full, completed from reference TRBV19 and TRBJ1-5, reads DGGITQSPKYLFRKEGQNVTLSCEQNLNHDAMYWYRQDPGQGLRLIYYSQIVNDFQKGDIAEGYSVSREKKESFPLTVTSAQKNPTAFYLCASSIIGGQPQHFGDGTRLSIL.

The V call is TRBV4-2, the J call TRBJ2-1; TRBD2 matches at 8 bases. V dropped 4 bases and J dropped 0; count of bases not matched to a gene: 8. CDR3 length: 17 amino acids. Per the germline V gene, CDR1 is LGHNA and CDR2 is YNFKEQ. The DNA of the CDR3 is TGTGCCAGCAGCCTTAGAGAGCGGGGGAGCTCCTACAATGAGCAGTTCTTC. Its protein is CASSLRERGSSYNEQFF.

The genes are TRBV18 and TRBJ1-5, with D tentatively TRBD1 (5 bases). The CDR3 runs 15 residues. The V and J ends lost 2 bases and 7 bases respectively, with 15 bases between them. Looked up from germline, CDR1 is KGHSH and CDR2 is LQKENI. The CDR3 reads CASSPKVGAGQPQHF. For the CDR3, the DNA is TGTGCCAGCTCACCAAAGGTCGGGGCTGGGCAGCCCCAGCATTTT.

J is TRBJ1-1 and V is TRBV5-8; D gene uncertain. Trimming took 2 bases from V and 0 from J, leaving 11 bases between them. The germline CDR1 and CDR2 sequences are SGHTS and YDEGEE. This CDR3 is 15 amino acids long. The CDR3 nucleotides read TGTGCCAGCAGCTTTTTTGGATTGGTGAACACTGAAGCTTTCTTT. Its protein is CASSFFGLVNTEAFF.

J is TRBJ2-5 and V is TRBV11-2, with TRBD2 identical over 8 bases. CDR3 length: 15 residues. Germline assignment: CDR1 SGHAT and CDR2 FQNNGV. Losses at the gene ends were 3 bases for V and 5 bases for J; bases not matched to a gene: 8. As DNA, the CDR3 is TGTGCCAGCAGCTTTACGGCGGGGGGAGGGGAGACCCAGTACTTC. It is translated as CASSFTAGGGETQYF.

CDR3 bases: TGTGCCAGCAGCTTATTAGCGGGGCCCACAGATACGCAGTATTTT. This encodes CASSLLAGPTDTQYF. The chain has TRBV7-3 and TRBJ2-3, with 8 bases matching TRBD2. Trimming took 2 bases from V and 2 from J; bases not matched to a gene: 3. This CDR3 comprises 15 residues. Germline V gene lookup returns CDR1 SGHTA and CDR2 FQGTGA.

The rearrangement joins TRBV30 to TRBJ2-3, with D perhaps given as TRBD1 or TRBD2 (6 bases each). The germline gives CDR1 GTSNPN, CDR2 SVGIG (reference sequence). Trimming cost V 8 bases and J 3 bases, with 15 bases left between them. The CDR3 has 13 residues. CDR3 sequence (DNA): TGTGCCCAAAGCCGGGGGCAGACAGATACGCAGTATTTT. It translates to CAQSRGQTDTQYF.

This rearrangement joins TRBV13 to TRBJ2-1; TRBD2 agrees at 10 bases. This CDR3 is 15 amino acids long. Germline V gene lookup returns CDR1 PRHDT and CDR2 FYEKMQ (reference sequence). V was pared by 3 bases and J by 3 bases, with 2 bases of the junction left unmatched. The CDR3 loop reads CASSFSGGYYNEQFF. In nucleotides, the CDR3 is TGTGCCAGCAGCTTTAGCGGGGGGTACTACAATGAGCAGTTCTTC. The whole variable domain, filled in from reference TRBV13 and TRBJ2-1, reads AAGVIQSPRHLIKEKRETATLKCYPIPRHDTVYWYQQGPGQDPQFLISFYEKMQSDKGSIPDRFSAQQFSDYHSELNMSSLELGDSALYFCASSFSGGYYNEQFFGPGTRLTVL.

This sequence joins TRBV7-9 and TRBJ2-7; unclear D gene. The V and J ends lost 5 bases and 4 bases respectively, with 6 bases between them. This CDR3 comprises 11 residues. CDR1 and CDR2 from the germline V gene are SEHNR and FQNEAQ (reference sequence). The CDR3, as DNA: TGTGCCAGCAGCCGAACTTACGAGCAGTACTTC. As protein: CASSRTYEQYF. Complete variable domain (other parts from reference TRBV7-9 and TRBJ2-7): DTGVSQNPRHKITKRGQNVTFRCDPISEHNRLYWYRQTLGQGPEFLTYFQNEAQLEKSRLLSDRFSAERPKGSFSTLEIQRTEQGDSAMYLCASSRTYEQYFGPGTRLTVT.